A single sample is the source of the 27 T cell receptor beta chains below, sequenced in a study of PD-1 and CTLA-4 blockade in melanoma. Generated by immunoSEQ multiplex PCR, the TCRdb table keeps only in-frame clones and is missing some. The data contain approximately 17,000 clones, around 70% of them seen just once; the ten biggest clones take up about 16%. The specimen was CD8+ T cells from peripheral blood, collected before anti-PD-1 treatment. These receptors all come from a human donor with melanoma.

The genes are TRBV7-6 and TRBJ1-1; D unresolved. Germline lookup yields CDR1 SGHVS and CDR2 FNYEAQ. The CDR3 runs to 15 residues. Deletions cut 8 bases from V and 1 base from J, with 17 bases between. The CDR3 here is CASGETPIENTEAFF. For the CDR3, the DNA is TGTGCCAGCGGGGAAACACCGATTGAGAACACTGAAGCTTTCTTT.

V is TRBV27 and J is TRBJ1-1; D is possibly TRBD1 (5 bases). Trimming shortened V by 2 bases and J by 1 base, and 8 bases separated the two germline ends. Germline CDR1 reads MNHEY; CDR2 reads SMNVEV (reference sequence). The CDR3 runs 14 residues. The CDR3 spells CASSLGQGNTEAFF. The CDR3 coding sequence is TGTGCCAGCAGTTTAGGCCAGGGGAACACTGAAGCTTTCTTT.

V is TRBV29-1 and J is TRBJ2-7; tentatively, D is TRBD1 or TRBD2 (5 bases each). The CDR3 has 13 amino acids. Trimming pared 6 bases from V and 1 base from J, leaving 13 bases between. Per germline, CDR1 SQVTM and CDR2 ANQGSEA. In nucleotides, the CDR3 is TGCAGCGTGACGGGACGTATGTCCTACGAGCAGTACTTC. This sequence encodes CSVTGRMSYEQYF.

The rearrangement joins TRBV15 to TRBJ2-3, with 9 bases matching TRBD2. CDR1 LNHNV and CDR2 YYDKDF come from the germline V gene (reference sequence). V dropped 3 bases and J dropped 4; count of bases not matched to a gene: 5. CDR3 length: 15 residues. In DNA, the CDR3 is TGTGCCACCAGCAGCGCTAGCGGGATGGCAGATACGCAGTATTTT. The encoded protein is CATSSASGMADTQYF.

The V gene is TRBV19, the J gene TRBJ1-2; 9 bases are shared with TRBD1. CDR1 and CDR2 (germline): LNHDA, SQIVND (reference sequence). Trimming took 4 bases from V and 6 from J; bases not matched to a gene: 9. This CDR3 spans 15 amino acids. The chain's CDR3 is CASSTGTGTGHGYTF. CDR3 DNA: TGTGCCAGTAGTACCGGCACCGGGACAGGGCATGGCTACACCTTC.

The rearrangement links TRBV11-2 to TRBJ1-1; 10 bases match TRBD1. V shed 4 bases, J shed 8 bases, and the junction held 13 bases outside the gene matches. CDR3 size: 16 residues. Germline values: CDR1 SGHAT, CDR2 FQNNGV. CDR3 nucleotides: TGTGCCAGCAGCTCCCGTACCGGGACAGGGGCGATAGAAGCTTTCTTT. Its translation is CASSSRTGTGAIEAFF.

The genes are TRBV6-5 and TRBJ1-6; D unresolved. Trimming took 4 bases from V and 5 from J, leaving 6 bases between them. Looked up from germline, CDR1 is MNHEY and CDR2 is SVGAGI. This CDR3 spans 13 amino acids. The CDR3 region has the DNA TGTGCCAGCAGTTCGCTAGATAATTCACCCCTCCACTTT. Translated, it gives CASSSLDNSPLHF.

The chain recombines TRBV5-1 with TRBJ1-6; D unclear. V lost 3 bases and J lost 8, with 9 bases in between. This CDR3 spans 13 amino acids. From germline, CDR1 is SGHRS and CDR2 YFSETQ. DNA for the CDR3: TGCGCCAGCAGCTCCGACGACTATTCACCCCTCCACTTT. Protein sequence: CASSSDDYSPLHF. The full variable domain, rest sourced from reference TRBV5-1 and TRBJ1-6, is KAGVTQTPRYLIKTRGQQVTLSCSPISGHRSVSWYQQTPGQGLQFLFEYFSETQRNKGNFPGRFSGRQFSNSRSEMNVSTLELGDSALYLCASSSDDYSPLHFGNGTRLTVT.

The V gene is TRBV4-2, the J gene TRBJ2-2; possible D gene TRBD2, 6 bases. Germline lookup yields CDR1 LGHNA and CDR2 YNFKEQ. The V gene lost 4 bases and the J gene lost 0 bases, with 18 bases spanning the gap. The CDR3 sequence is 18 residues long. DNA for the CDR3: TGTGCCAGCAGCCCCGGAGGCGGAGGGAACTCGAACACCGGGGAGCTGTTTTTT. Its protein product is CASSPGGGGNSNTGELFF.

The gene calls are TRBV6-2 or TRBV6-3 and TRBJ1-5; D perhaps matches TRBD1 (6 bases). This CDR3 is built from 16 residues. Germline lookup yields CDR1 MNHEY and CDR2 SVGEGT. V lost 5 bases and J lost 7, with 21 bases in between. CDR3 region: CASSGETGRSSQPQHF. CDR3 in DNA: TGTGCCAGCAGTGGGGAAACAGGGAGGTCCTCCCAGCCCCAGCATTTT.

This chain joins TRBV24-1 and TRBJ2-3; D is unclear. Germline V CDR1 and CDR2: KGHDR, SFDVKD. There are 14 residues in the CDR3. Deletions cut 3 bases from V and 6 bases from J, with 12 bases between. For the CDR3, the DNA is TGTGCCACCAGTGATAATAGTAGGGCGGATACGCAGTATTTT. As protein: CATSDNSRADTQYF.

This clone was counted a few times. The chain employs TRBV19 and TRBJ2-1; a weak D match, TRBD2 (6 bases). Per germline, CDR1 LNHDA and CDR2 SQIVND (reference sequence). The CDR3 extends over 15 amino acids. The V end was cut by 8 bases, the J end by 8 bases, with 22 bases between. The DNA for the CDR3 is TGTGCCAGTGGGTTTCGGGGGAGTGGTGGGTATGAGCAGTTCTTC. Translated: CASGFRGSGGYEQFF.

The rearrangement joins TRBV9 to TRBJ2-3; D is perhaps TRBD2 (6 bases). This CDR3 has 12 residues. The V gene's germline CDR1 is SGDLS and CDR2 YYNGEE. Between the trimmed V and J ends, which lost 4 bases and 13 bases, there was a span of 16 bases. CDR3 nucleotide sequence: TGTGCCAGCAGCCTCGGGGACTTGCGAAAGTATTTT. Translating it yields CASSLGDLRKYF.

The chain has TRBV29-1 and TRBJ1-1; 11 positions agree with TRBD1. The length of the CDR3 is 14 residues. Germline V gives CDR1 SQVTM, CDR2 ANQGSEA. J lost 6 bases, V lost 4 bases, and 7 bases had no gene match. The CDR3 reads CSVGAGTGGAEAFF. For the CDR3, the DNA is TGCAGCGTTGGTGCCGGGACAGGGGGAGCTGAAGCTTTCTTT.

The V gene is TRBV27, the J gene TRBJ2-1; TRBD2 matches at 11 bases. Germline-derived CDR1 and CDR2 are MNHEY and SMNVEV (reference sequence). The CDR3 runs 15 residues. Trimming at V came to 3 bases and at J to 8 bases, leaving 6 bases not matched to a gene. The CDR3 coding sequence is TGTGCCAGCAGTTTGGGAACTAGCGGGAGCTATGAGCAGTTCTTC. Its translation is CASSLGTSGSYEQFF.

The chain combines TRBV29-1 with TRBJ1-2, with D perhaps TRBD1 (5 bases). Per germline, CDR1 SQVTM and CDR2 ANQGSEA. V lost 3 bases, J lost 4 bases, and 15 bases lay in between. The CDR3 has 14 amino acids. The DNA for the CDR3 is TGCAGCGTTGAGGAGACAGCAACCCTCTATGGCTACACCTTC. Translated, it gives CSVEETATLYGYTF.

The rearrangement joins TRBV15 to TRBJ1-5, with no clear D. The CDR3 is 16 residues long. V was pared by 2 bases and J by 7 bases, with 18 bases between. Per germline, CDR1 LNHNV and CDR2 YYDKDF (reference sequence). CDR3 sequence reads: CATSRPLGTSSQPQHF. In DNA, the CDR3 is TGTGCCACCAGCAGACCCCTCGGCACCTCAAGCCAGCCCCAGCATTTT.

The rearrangement links TRBV4-2 to TRBJ2-7, with D maybe TRBD2 (6 bases). V shed 4 bases and J shed 3 bases, with 16 bases lying between them. Germline V gene data show CDR1 as LGHNA and CDR2 as YNFKEQ. The length of the CDR3 is 15 residues. The CDR3 region has the DNA TGTGCCAGCAGCCCACGCGGGGACCTAAACTACGAGCAGTACTTC. It is translated as CASSPRGDLNYEQYF.

The rearrangement uses TRBV7-9 and TRBJ2-5, with TRBD1 matching over 10 bases. The germline CDR1 and CDR2 sequences are SEHNR and FQNEAQ (reference sequence). J was trimmed by 5 bases and V by 5 bases; bases with no gene match: 5. CDR3 length equals 14 residues. Here the CDR3 reads CASSTPGQGETQYF. CDR3 DNA: TGTGCCAGCAGCACCCCGGGACAGGGGGAGACCCAGTACTTC.

The rearrangement links TRBV28 to TRBJ1-5, with 10 bases matching TRBD1. With V trimmed by 7 bases and J by 5 bases, 11 bases remained unmatched. The CDR3 is 16 amino acids. From germline, CDR1 is MDHEN and CDR2 SYDVKM. The CDR3 reads CASTPMTGGVDQPQHF. Written as DNA, the CDR3 is TGTGCCAGCACCCCAATGACAGGGGGCGTCGATCAGCCCCAGCATTTT.

J is TRBJ2-3 and V is TRBV29-1; maybe TRBD1 (6 bases). Germline V gene sequence: CDR1 SQVTM, CDR2 ANQGSEA. Trimming cost V 5 bases and J 5 bases, with 14 bases left between them. CDR3 length: 13 residues. The CDR3 region is CSVTGQVQDTQYF. CDR3 DNA sequence: TGCAGCGTTACGGGACAAGTCCAAGATACGCAGTATTTT.

V is TRBV19 and J is TRBJ1-2; D may be TRBD1 (6 bases). This CDR3 region has 11 residues. Germline CDR1 LNHDA, CDR2 SQIVND (reference sequence). Trimming removed 3 bases from V and 12 bases from J, with 11 bases in between. CDR3 bases: TGTGCCAGTAGTATTGGGGGGGCAAACACCTTC. The encoded protein is CASSIGGANTF.

V is TRBV4-1 and J is TRBJ2-7; the match to TRBD2 covers 8 bases. The germline V gene encodes CDR1 MGHRA and CDR2 YSYEKL. J was trimmed by 3 bases and V by 2 bases; bases with no gene match: 3. CDR3 length: 14 amino acids. The CDR3 DNA follows: TGCGCCAGCAGCCAACTTACTAGCGGCTACGAGCAGTACTTC. Amino acid sequence: CASSQLTSGYEQYF.

J is TRBJ2-6 and V is TRBV10-2; the match to TRBD2 covers 12 bases. The CDR3 contains 19 residues. V was pared by 6 bases and J by 0 bases, with 9 bases of the junction left unmatched. Germline V gene sequence: CDR1 WSHSY, CDR2 SAAADI. The CDR3 loop is CASRLRTSGDPSGANVLTF. As DNA, the CDR3 is TGCGCCAGCAGATTACGGACTAGCGGGGATCCCTCTGGGGCCAACGTCCTGACTTTC.

The chain links TRBV6-5 to TRBJ2-5; possibly TRBD1 for D (5 bases). The CDR3 extends over 15 amino acids. V lost 2 bases and J 5 bases, leaving 15 bases between the germline ends. Germline loops: CDR1 MNHEY, CDR2 SVGAGI. The CDR3 sequence: CASSYTSWGAETQYF. CDR3 DNA sequence: TGTGCCAGCAGTTACACTTCGTGGGGCGCGGAGACCCAGTACTTC.

The genes are TRBV24-1 and TRBJ2-5; tentatively, D is TRBD1 (6 bases). Per germline, CDR1 KGHDR and CDR2 SFDVKD. V was trimmed by 3 bases and J by 4 bases, leaving 14 bases between them. The CDR3 totals 15 residues. The CDR3 coding sequence is TGTGCCACCAGTGATCGGATACAGGGCGGAGAGACCCAGTACTTC. It translates to CATSDRIQGGETQYF.

This chain connects TRBV6-5 to TRBJ2-1, with 10 nucleotides matching TRBD2. The CDR3 loop spans 14 amino acids. The V segment lost 2 bases and the J segment 9 bases; nucleotides outside the gene matches: 4. From germline, CDR1 is MNHEY and CDR2 SVGAGI. The CDR3 DNA is TGTGCCAGCAGTTACCCTAGCGGGGGTAGTGAGCAGTTCTTC. This codes for CASSYPSGGSEQFF.